This T cell receptor (beta chain) was captured in a study of T-cell memory formation after mild COVID-19. V shed 8 bases, J shed 4 bases, and the junction held 9 bases outside the gene matches. The germline V gene has CDR1 SGHVS and CDR2 FNYEAQ. The CDR3 contains 15 residues. Study observations and caveats: Day 15 to 85 contracting clones showed balanced CD4/CD8; later expanders leaned CD4+.

About this clonotype itself: Its matching antigen is unknown.

Using its own MiXCR run on the 5' RACE reads, TCRdb lists one record per CDR3 protein. The data hold around 150,000 distinct CDR3 sequences, with under 14% observed a single time. Sequencing input: PBMCs or a T cell subset sorted from them (not recorded which). This TCR was recovered from a man aged 18-30 years who had mild COVID-19 (a few samples of this study predate the infection). Cell type and time point are not known. The chain recombines TRBV7-6 with TRBJ2-2; 8 nucleotides agree with TRBD2. The CDR3 region is CASRINGGGTGELFF. Written as DNA, the CDR3 is TGTGCCAGCCGCATTAACGGGGGGGGCACCGGGGAGCTGTTTTTT. Complete variable domain (other parts from reference TRBV7-6 and TRBJ2-2): GAGVSQSPRYKVTKRGQDVALRCDPISGHVSLYWYRQALGQGPEFLTYFNYEAQQDKSGLPNDRFSAERPEGSISTLTIQRTEQRDSAMYRCASRINGGGTGELFFGEGSRLTVL.